Listed below are T cell receptor beta chains from one sample, sequenced in a study of blood T cell repertoires in COVID-19. TCRdb's table, derived via immunoSEQ multiplex PCR, lists solely in-frame clones and lacks some. The table has roughly 66,000 clones, 82% seen once. The sequencing input was peripheral blood. The source is a man in his 60s with acute or convalescent COVID-19. Each CDR3 is given with its conserved first and last residue. A D gene is named only where the DNA matches it firmly. Clone size is not always given. Where it is, it says once, few, many or a class for expanded clones.

-	TRBV6-2/TRBV6-3	TRBJ1-2	-	CASSGRAVGPVFRGYTF	TGTGCCAGCAGTGGGAGGGCCGTAGGGCCGGTTTTTCGTGGCTACACCTTC
-	TRBV4-2	TRBJ2-3	-	CASSQAGVTDTQYF	TGTGCCAGCAGCCAAGCGGGGGTTACAGATACGCAGTATTTT
-	TRBV30	TRBJ1-1	-	CAWSSVRGSDEAFF	TGTGCCTGGAGTAGTGTCAGAGGATCGGATGAAGCTTTCTTT
TRBD2	TRBV5-8	TRBJ2-7	-	CAGKVRGGYEQYF	TGTGCCGGCAAGGTCCGGGGGGGCTACGAGCAGTACTTC
-	TRBV2	TRBJ2-6	-	CASRAGYGANVLTF	TGTGCCAGCAGGGCAGGGTATGGGGCCAACGTCCTGACTTTC
TRBD1	TRBV7-8	TRBJ1-4	few	CASSPQGAVTNEKLFF	TGTGCCAGCAGCCCCCAGGGGGCTGTGACTAATGAAAAACTGTTTTTT
-	TRBV7-8	TRBJ2-6	-	CASSLASVLSSGANVLTF	TGTGCCAGCAGCTTAGCTTCCGTATTGTCTTCTGGGGCCAACGTCCTGACTTTC
-	TRBV20-1	TRBJ1-2	-	CSASGGGDHGYTF	TGCAGTGCTAGTGGCGGGGGAGACCATGGCTACACCTTC
-	TRBV29-1	TRBJ2-1	-	CSVSKRNYNEQFF	TGCAGCGTTTCAAAGAGAAACTACAATGAGCAGTTCTTC
-	TRBV19	TRBJ2-5	once	CASHPRGVETQYF	TGTGCCAGTCACCCTAGGGGTGTAGAGACCCAGTACTTC
-	TRBV9	TRBJ1-2	few	CASSGGTFLYGYTF	TGTGCCAGCAGCGGGGGGACTTTCCTCTATGGCTACACCTTC
-	TRBV27	TRBJ1-5	-	CASRGPGDRGPQHF	TGTGCCAGCAGGGGCCCAGGGGACCGTGGGCCCCAGCATTTT
-	TRBV28	TRBJ1-2	-	CATTGFSGYTF	TGTGCCACCACGGGGTTTAGTGGCTACACCTTC
TRBD2	TRBV24-1	TRBJ2-3	-	CATSSGGDSDTQYF	TGTGCCACCAGTAGCGGGGGGGATTCGGATACGCAGTATTTT
-	TRBV20-1	TRBJ1-1	-	CSASSWANRGYTEAFF	TGCAGTGCTAGTAGCTGGGCCAACCGGGGTTACACTGAAGCTTTCTTT
TRBD1	TRBV4-3	TRBJ2-3	-	CASSQAQGLPTDTQYF	TGCGCCAGCAGCCAAGCACAGGGGCTGCCCACAGATACGCAGTATTTT
TRBD1	TRBV12-3/TRBV12-4	TRBJ1-1	-	CASSTGGRAFF	TGTGCCAGCAGTACAGGGGGCCGGGCTTTCTTT
-	TRBV27	TRBJ2-2	-	CASSLLLTGTANTGELFF	TGTGCCAGCAGCTTATTACTGACAGGGACTGCGAACACCGGGGAGCTGTTTTTT
-	TRBV7-2	TRBJ2-5	-	CASSFKETQYF	TGTGCCAGCAGTTTCAAAGAGACCCAGTACTTC
-	TRBV2	TRBJ1-1	-	CASIFRVRGTEAFF	TGTGCCAGCATCTTCAGGGTGAGAGGCACTGAAGCTTTCTTT
-	TRBV27	TRBJ1-2	-	CASSSTGNYGYTF	TGTGCCAGCAGTTCCACAGGGAACTATGGCTACACCTTC
-	TRBV2	TRBJ1-4	-	CASSVTSGDGKLFF	TGTGCCAGCAGTGTGACTTCGGGGGATGGAAAACTGTTTTTT
TRBD2	TRBV5-1	TRBJ2-2	-	CASSSRGGNTGELFF	TGCGCCAGCAGCTCCCGCGGGGGTAACACCGGGGAGCTGTTTTTT
-	TRBV4-3	TRBJ1-1	-	CASSQGIGRGNTEAFF	TGCGCCAGCAGCCAAGGGATCGGGAGGGGTAACACTGAAGCTTTCTTT
-	TRBV5-1	TRBJ2-1	-	CASSLEGFLDEQFF	TGCGCCAGCAGCTTGGAGGGGTTCCTAGATGAGCAGTTCTTC
TRBD1	TRBV19	TRBJ1-6	-	CASGGQGAWNSPLHF	TGTGCCTCCGGGGGGCAGGGGGCTTGGAATTCACCCCTCCACTTT
-	TRBV4-3	TRBJ2-1	-	CASSQVGRGRPNEQFF	TGCGCCAGCAGCCAAGTGGGGCGGGGGCGGCCCAATGAGCAGTTCTTC
-	TRBV4-2	TRBJ1-1	-	CASSRASNTEAFF	TGTGCCAGCAGCCGCGCATCGAACACTGAAGCTTTCTTT
-	TRBV29-1	TRBJ1-2	-	CSVEGADSYGYTF	TGCAGCGTTGAAGGGGCTGACAGCTATGGCTACACCTTC
-	TRBV10-3	TRBJ1-6	-	CAISQNNSPLHF	TGTGCCATCAGTCAGAATAATTCACCCCTCCACTTT
TRBD1	TRBV19	TRBJ1-2	-	CASSIAGGIQPGYTF	TGTGCCAGTAGTATAGCAGGGGGGATTCAGCCCGGCTACACCTTC
-	TRBV5-6	TRBJ1-4	few	CASSLAAARYEKLFF	TGTGCCAGCAGCTTGGCGGCGGCGCGTTATGAAAAACTGTTTTTT
TRBD1	TRBV6-6	TRBJ1-5	-	CASSFESGGKPQHF	TGTGCCAGCAGTTTCGAGTCAGGGGGGAAGCCCCAGCATTTT
-	TRBV21-1	TRBJ1-3	-	CASSKAWGPGNTIYF	-
-	TRBV7-9	TRBJ1-5	once	CASSQVGQPQHF	TGTGCCAGCAGCCAAGTTGGCCAGCCCCAGCATTTT
-	TRBV30	TRBJ1-1	once	CAWSARGRAVAFF	TGTGCCTGGAGTGCCCGAGGGCGGGCAGTAGCTTTCTTT
TRBD1	TRBV30	TRBJ2-5	-	CAWDRGQETQYF	TGTGCCTGGGACAGGGGTCAAGAGACCCAGTACTTC
-	TRBV11-2	TRBJ2-3	-	CASSPIGVTDTQYF	TGTGCCAGCAGCCCTATCGGGGTTACAGATACGCAGTATTTT
-	TRBV6-2/TRBV6-3	TRBJ2-5	-	CASSKGGGGQAETQYF	TGTGCCAGCAGTAAAGGAGGGGGAGGACAGGCAGAGACCCAGTACTTC
TRBD1	TRBV7-9	TRBJ1-4	-	CASIQQGASRKLFF	TGTGCCAGCATCCAACAGGGGGCCAGCCGAAAACTGTTTTTT
TRBD1	TRBV27	TRBJ1-4	few	CASRLQGAGNEKLFF	TGTGCCAGCAGGCTTCAGGGGGCAGGTAATGAAAAACTGTTTTTT
TRBD1	TRBV15	TRBJ1-4	-	CATGQGNNEKLFF	TGTGCCACCGGACAGGGTAATAATGAAAAACTGTTTTTT
TRBD1	TRBV6-5	TRBJ1-5	-	CASSYGQGGQPQHF	TGTGCCAGCAGTTACGGACAGGGCGGACAGCCCCAGCATTTT
TRBD2	TRBV12-5	TRBJ2-1	-	CASGPRGGLSSYNEQFF	TGTGCTAGTGGCCCCCGGGGGGGCCTCAGCTCCTACAATGAGCAGTTCTTC
-	TRBV7-2	TRBJ2-2	-	CASSPSPETGELFF	TGTGCCAGCAGCCCCAGTCCAGAAACCGGGGAGCTGTTTTTT
-	TRBV2	TRBJ1-1	few	CASSEGANTEAFF	TGTGCCAGCAGTGAGGGAGCGAACACTGAAGCTTTCTTT
TRBD1	TRBV6-6	TRBJ1-5	-	CASSYTKGANQPQHF	TGTGCCAGCAGTTACACCAAGGGGGCTAATCAGCCCCAGCATTTT
TRBD1	TRBV2	TRBJ1-2	-	CASSLTGGYYGYTF	TGTGCCAGCTCCCTGACAGGGGGCTACTATGGCTACACCTTC
-	TRBV5-1	TRBJ1-3	-	CASSAGSGNTIYF	TGCGCCAGCAGCGCGGGATCTGGAAACACCATATATTTT
-	TRBV19	TRBJ2-7	-	CASSFGLPYEQYF	TGTGCCAGTAGTTTCGGGTTACCCTACGAGCAGTACTTC
-	TRBV7-8	TRBJ1-5	-	CASSLARTVWDQPQHF	TGTGCCAGCAGCTTAGCGAGGACAGTCTGGGACCAGCCCCAGCATTTT
-	TRBV15	TRBJ2-1	-	CATSSPERNLYEQFF	TGTGCCACCAGCAGCCCAGAGCGTAACCTCTATGAGCAGTTCTTC
-	TRBV5-1	TRBJ2-7	-	CASSLGGTGTSYEQYF	TGCGCCAGCAGCTTGGGGGGGACCGGGACTTCCTACGAGCAGTACTTC
TRBD1	TRBV9	TRBJ2-1	-	CASSVGQGAFNEQFF	TGTGCCAGCAGCGTAGGACAGGGGGCTTTCAATGAGCAGTTCTTC